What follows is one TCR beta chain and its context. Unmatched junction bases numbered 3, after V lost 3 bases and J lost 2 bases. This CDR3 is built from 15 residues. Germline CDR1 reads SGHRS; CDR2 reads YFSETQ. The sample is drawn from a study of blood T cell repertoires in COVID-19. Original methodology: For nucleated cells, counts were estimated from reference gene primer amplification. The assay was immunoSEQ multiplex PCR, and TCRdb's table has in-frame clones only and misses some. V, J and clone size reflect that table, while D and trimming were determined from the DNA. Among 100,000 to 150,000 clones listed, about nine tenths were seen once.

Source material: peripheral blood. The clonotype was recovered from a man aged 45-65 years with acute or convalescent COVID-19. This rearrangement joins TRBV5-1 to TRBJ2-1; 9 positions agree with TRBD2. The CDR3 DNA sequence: TGCGCCAGCAGCTCCGGGACTAGCCCCTACAATGAGCAGTTCTTC. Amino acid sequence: CASSSGTSPYNEQFF. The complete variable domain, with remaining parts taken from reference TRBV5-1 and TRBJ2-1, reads KAGVTQTPRYLIKTRGQQVTLSCSPISGHRSVSWYQQTPGQGLQFLFEYFSETQRNKGNFPGRFSGRQFSNSRSEMNVSTLELGDSALYLCASSSGTSPYNEQFFGPGTRLTVL.